The 30 T cell receptor beta chains below all came from one sample that was sequenced in a study of cytomegalovirus exposure and HLA in healthy donors. This table comes from immunoSEQ multiplex PCR, and its TCRdb copy is limited to in-frame clones, with some not included. The sample lists 110,000 or so clones, roughly 82% seen once, with 4% to 6% in the top ten. The sample consisted of PBMCs. These receptors were taken from a man aged 18-30 years in good health and CMV-seronegative.

This clone was seen only a few times. V gene TRBV25-1 combines with J gene TRBJ1-6, with TRBD1 matching over 7 bases. Germline CDR1 is MGHDK and CDR2 is SYGVNS. V shed 7 bases and J 9 bases; nucleotides not matched to a gene: 6. The CDR3 extends over 13 amino acids. The CDR3 sequence: CASTQGIGSPLHF. DNA of the CDR3: TGTGCCAGCACACAGGGGATAGGTTCACCCCTCCACTTT.

The rearrangement joins TRBV10-1 to TRBJ1-1; weak D call: TRBD1 (5 bases). Trimming took off 8 bases at V and 4 bases at J, with 8 bases between the two ends. This CDR3 spans 11 amino acids. Germline V gene sequence: CDR1 WNHNN, CDR2 SYGVQD (reference sequence). The CDR3 loop reads CASSGGTEAFF. The CDR3 DNA reads TGCGCCAGCTCCGGGGGCACTGAAGCTTTCTTT.

In DNA, the CDR3 is TGTGCCAGCAGTGCCTGGGGCCGCGAGCAGTACTTC. Residues: CASSAWGREQYF. The V and J genes are TRBV2 and TRBJ2-7, with D perhaps TRBD1 (5 bases). The germline CDR1 and CDR2 sequences are SNHLY and FYNNEI. The CDR3 runs to 12 residues. V was cut by 4 bases and J by 6 bases, with 10 bases left in between.

The rearrangement links TRBV9 to TRBJ2-1; D is perhaps TRBD2 (5 bases). This CDR3 region has 15 residues. Looked up from germline, CDR1 is SGDLS and CDR2 is YYNGEE. V lost 3 bases and J 0 bases, leaving 10 bases between the germline ends. The CDR3 loop is CASSEDWNSYNEQFF. CDR3 in DNA: TGTGCCAGCAGCGAGGACTGGAACTCCTACAATGAGCAGTTCTTC. Looking up the rest from reference TRBV9 and TRBJ2-1 gives the full variable domain: DSGVTQTPKHLITATGQRVTLRCSPRSGDLSVYWYQQSLDQGLQFLIQYYNGEERAKGNILERFSAQQFPDLHSELNLSSLELGDSALYFCASSEDWNSYNEQFFGPGTRLTVL.

This clone was counted only a few times. The chain links TRBV7-9 to TRBJ1-6; D remains unclear. The CDR3 sequence is 14 residues long. V was shortened by 1 base and J by 8 bases, with 9 bases between the two germline ends. Germline V lookup: CDR1 SEHNR, CDR2 FQNEAQ (reference sequence). The CDR3 DNA follows: TGTGCCAGCAGCTTAGTTGGCTTACATTCACCCCTCCACTTT. Translating it yields CASSLVGLHSPLHF.

The chain has TRBV19 and TRBJ2-7, with TRBD1 matching over 7 bases. The CDR3 is 15 residues long. The trim removed 4 bases at V and 3 bases at J, leaving 9 bases unmatched. From germline, CDR1 is LNHDA and CDR2 SQIVND (reference sequence). This CDR3 is CASSKDRLGDYEQYF. Written as DNA, the CDR3 is TGTGCCAGTAGTAAGGACAGGCTTGGAGACTACGAGCAGTACTTC.

This clone was picked up a small number of times. This chain uses TRBV19 with TRBJ1-5; D possibly corresponds to TRBD1 (6 bases). The CDR3 has 15 residues. V lost 6 bases, J lost 3 bases, and 15 bases lay in between. Germline lookup yields CDR1 LNHDA and CDR2 SQIVND (reference sequence). CDR3 sequence (DNA): TGTGCCAGTAGCCGGGGGGGCATGGACAATCAGCCCCAGCATTTT. This sequence encodes CASSRGGMDNQPQHF.

The V gene is TRBV9, the J gene TRBJ2-7; 10 nucleotides match TRBD1. The V gene end was trimmed by 0 bases and the J gene end by 0 bases; junction bases not matched to a gene: 0. The CDR3 runs to 15 residues. Germline values: CDR1 SGDLS, CDR2 YYNGEE. The CDR3 loop reads CASSVGTGGSYEQYF. The CDR3 DNA reads as TGTGCCAGCAGCGTAGGGACAGGGGGCTCCTACGAGCAGTACTTC.

J is TRBJ2-7 and V is TRBV5-5; 10 bases map to TRBD1. In germline, CDR1 is SGHKS, CDR2 YYEKEE (reference sequence). V lost 3 bases, J lost 6 bases, and 9 bases stayed unmatched. This CDR3 has 15 amino acids. This chain's CDR3 is CASSSGTGDRREQYF. The CDR3, as DNA: TGTGCCAGCAGCTCCGGGACAGGGGACCGTCGCGAGCAGTACTTC. The variable domain in full, completed from reference TRBV5-5 and TRBJ2-7, reads DAGVTQSPTHLIKTRGQQVTLRCSPISGHKSVSWYQQVLGQGPQFIFQYYEKEERGRGNFPDRFSARQFPNYSSELNVNALLLGDSALYLCASSSGTGDRREQYFGPGTRLTVT.

The rearrangement links TRBV7-6 to TRBJ1-4, with 7 bases aligning to TRBD1. V trimming: 5 bases; J trimming: 4 bases; junction bases outside the gene matches: 10. The CDR3 has 16 amino acids. Germline V lookup: CDR1 SGHVS, CDR2 FNYEAQ. DNA for the CDR3: TGTGCCAGCAGCCAAGTCCGACAGGGCAATAATGAAAAACTGTTTTTT. Translation: CASSQVRQGNNEKLFF.

V is TRBV6-6 and J is TRBJ2-7; D is perhaps TRBD2 (5 bases). The germline V gene has CDR1 MNHNY and CDR2 SVGAGI (reference sequence). This CDR3 has 14 amino acids. Trimming pared 5 bases from V and 6 bases from J, leaving 17 bases between. CDR3 sequence (DNA): TGTGCCAGCAGTCCCCTTGCGGCTGAGGGCGAGCAGTACTTC. As protein: CASSPLAAEGEQYF.

The chain employs TRBV6-5 and TRBJ1-1; D unclear. Trimming took 4 bases from V and 9 from J, leaving 15 bases between them. Germline CDR1 is MNHEY and CDR2 is SVGAGI. This CDR3 region has 13 residues. The chain's CDR3 is CASSSVLEVKAFF. CDR3 DNA sequence: TGTGCCAGCAGTTCCGTACTAGAAGTGAAAGCTTTCTTT.

V usage is TRBV6-5 and J usage is TRBJ1-2; weak D call: TRBD1 (6 bases). The CDR3 contains 12 residues. Germline V gene lookup returns CDR1 MNHEY and CDR2 SVGAGI. V gave up 5 bases and J gave up 4 bases, with 8 bases separating them. CDR3 in DNA: TGTGCCAGCAGTGGACAGAGCTATGGCTACACCTTC. Translating it yields CASSGQSYGYTF.

The chain employs TRBV7-8 and TRBJ2-7, with D possibly TRBD1 on 5 matching bases. The germline V gene encodes CDR1 SGHVS and CDR2 FQNEAQ. The germline V and J ends were trimmed by 5 bases and 3 bases, with 14 bases remaining between them. This CDR3 region has 14 residues. The CDR3 DNA is TGTGCCAGCAGCCCGAGTAGAACAGGCTACGAGCAGTACTTC. Protein product: CASSPSRTGYEQYF.

This sequence joins TRBV5-1 and TRBJ2-3; D may be TRBD2 (7 bases). V lost 0 bases to trimming and J lost 11 bases, with 13 bases between them. The CDR3 consists of 13 residues. The germline V gene encodes CDR1 SGHRS and CDR2 YFSETQ. CDR3 loop: CASSLEGGRGQYF. CDR3 nucleotide sequence: TGCGCCAGCAGCTTGGAGGGGGGGAGGGGGCAGTATTTT.

The rearrangement uses TRBV6-5 and TRBJ2-5; weak D call: TRBD1 (6 bases). CDR3 size: 14 residues. The germline V and J ends were trimmed by 2 bases and 1 base, with 8 bases remaining between them. The germline gives CDR1 MNHEY, CDR2 SVGAGI. The CDR3 sequence is CASSYRDTQETQYF. CDR3 nucleotides: TGTGCCAGCAGTTACAGGGACACCCAAGAGACCCAGTACTTC.

This clone was seen a few times. The chain is built from TRBV2 and TRBJ1-3; 9 bases match TRBD1. The CDR3 is made up of 15 amino acids. The germline gives CDR1 SNHLY, CDR2 FYNNEI. The trim removed 5 bases at V and 4 bases at J, leaving 6 bases unmatched. CDR3 loop: CASSFNTGGGNTIYF. The CDR3 coding sequence is TGTGCCAGCAGTTTTAATACAGGGGGCGGAAACACCATATATTTT.

This rearrangement joins TRBV6-4 to TRBJ2-3; possible D gene TRBD2, 6 bases. The V end was cut by 0 bases, the J end by 2 bases, with 12 bases between. There are 16 residues in the CDR3. Germline assignment: CDR1 MRHNA and CDR2 SNTAGT. This CDR3 reads CASSDSFAGITDTQYF. DNA for the CDR3: TGTGCCAGCAGTGACTCGTTTGCGGGAATCACAGATACGCAGTATTTT.

The chain uses TRBV6-1 and TRBJ1-1, with D tentatively TRBD1 (5 bases). V was cut by 6 bases and J by 7 bases, with 21 bases left in between. Germline V gene sequence: CDR1 MNHNS, CDR2 SASEGT. The CDR3 runs 15 residues. CDR3 nucleotide sequence: TGTGCCAGCAGGTCCCTTGGGACCTCGGGAGGTGAAGCTTTCTTT. Encoded protein: CASRSLGTSGGEAFF.

Concerning this clone itself: Other DNA sequences of this sample code for an identical CDR3. J is TRBJ2-7 and V is TRBV5-1, with 11 nucleotides matching TRBD2. Trimming removed 4 bases from V and 6 bases from J; junction bases left unmatched: 9. The germline V gene has CDR1 SGHRS and CDR2 YFSETQ. This CDR3 region has 15 residues. The CDR3 region has the DNA TGCGCCAGCAGCCTCCTAGCGGGGGGCCCGCGCGAGCAGTACTTC. It translates to CASSLLAGGPREQYF.

The chain employs TRBV27 and TRBJ2-1, with TRBD2 matching over 9 bases. CDR1 and CDR2 from the germline V gene are MNHEY and SMNVEV (reference sequence). The CDR3 runs 16 residues. V was pared by 4 bases and J by 4 bases, with 8 bases of the junction left unmatched. Written as DNA, the CDR3 is TGTGCCAGCAGTTACCTAACTAGCGGGCTTTACAATGAGCAGTTCTTC. It yields the protein CASSYLTSGLYNEQFF.

The V gene is TRBV10-3, the J gene TRBJ1-1; 9 bases fit TRBD1. Germline CDR1 is ENHRY and CDR2 is SYGVKD. This CDR3 is 15 amino acids long. After removal of 6 bases from V and 0 bases from J, the junction contained 5 bases not matched to a gene. The CDR3 DNA reads as TGTGCCATCAGCGCCGGGACAGGGATGAACACTGAAGCTTTCTTT. Translated: CAISAGTGMNTEAFF.

This clone was detected only a few times. V gene TRBV5-1 combines with J gene TRBJ1-1; weak D call: TRBD1 (6 bases). V was clipped by 0 bases and J by 1 base, with 10 bases between them. The CDR3 covers 15 residues. Germline CDR1 reads SGHRS; CDR2 reads YFSETQ. CDR3 bases: TGCGCCAGCAGCTTGGACAGGGCCCGGAACACTGAAGCTTTCTTT. Translated: CASSLDRARNTEAFF.

The genes are TRBV6-4 and TRBJ2-1; D may be TRBD1 (5 bases). The ends were cut back, 6 bases at V and 2 bases at J, with 11 bases in the middle. Germline values: CDR1 MRHNA, CDR2 SNTAGT. The CDR3 is made up of 14 amino acids. The CDR3 DNA is TGTGCCAGCAGGGCCCAGGGTACCTACAATGAGCAGTTCTTC. Translating it yields CASRAQGTYNEQFF.

The rearrangement links TRBV11-2 to TRBJ2-7, with D perhaps TRBD2 (5 bases). The CDR3 extends over 11 amino acids. Germline assignment: CDR1 SGHAT and CDR2 FQNNGV. The V gene lost 6 bases and the J gene lost 6 bases, with 9 bases spanning the gap. The CDR3 loop is CASRRVGEQYF. The CDR3, as DNA: TGTGCCAGCAGGCGGGTTGGCGAGCAGTACTTC.

V usage is TRBV11-2 and J usage is TRBJ1-3; TRBD1 might be the D (5 bases). Germline CDR1 and CDR2: SGHAT and FQNNGV. The length of the CDR3 is 13 residues. V was trimmed by 2 bases and J by 4 bases, leaving 6 bases between them. The CDR3 sequence: CASSLTGGNTIYF. DNA of the CDR3: TGTGCCAGCAGCTTAACAGGAGGAAACACCATATATTTT.

This chain connects TRBV5-1 to TRBJ1-2, with 9 bases aligning to TRBD1. The V segment lost 3 bases and the J segment 6 bases; nucleotides outside the gene matches: 3. This CDR3 comprises 13 residues. The germline V gene has CDR1 SGHRS and CDR2 YFSETQ. The CDR3 loop is CASSSQGADGYTF. In nucleotides, the CDR3 is TGCGCCAGCAGCTCACAGGGGGCTGATGGCTACACCTTC.

The rearrangement links TRBV28 to TRBJ1-3; the match to TRBD1 covers 7 bases. Per germline, CDR1 MDHEN and CDR2 SYDVKM. The V and J ends lost 2 bases and 4 bases, in that order; junction bases with no gene match: 11. CDR3 size: 17 residues. Here the CDR3 DNA reads TGTGCCAGCAGTTTAATGGACCTAGGGGGCATGGGAAACACCATATATTTT. It codes for CASSLMDLGGMGNTIYF.

The chain has TRBV30 and TRBJ1-4; 8 positions match TRBD1. After removal of 0 bases from V and 8 bases from J, the junction contained 5 bases not matched to a gene. CDR1 and CDR2 from the germline V gene are GTSNPN and SVGIG (reference sequence). The CDR3 length is 14 residues. CDR3 amino acids: CAWSVRQGIEKLFF. CDR3 in DNA: TGTGCCTGGAGTGTGCGACAGGGGATCGAAAAACTGTTTTTT.

The chain has TRBV5-4 and TRBJ2-5, with 8 bases identical to TRBD2. The CDR3 totals 16 residues. Germline trimming cut 4 bases from V and 2 bases from J; bases unmatched to any gene: 10. Germline loops: CDR1 SGHNT, CDR2 YYREEE (reference sequence). In DNA form, the CDR3 reads TGTGCCAGCAGCCCTCGAGCGGGGGTAGTACAAGAGACCCAGTACTTC. This encodes CASSPRAGVVQETQYF.